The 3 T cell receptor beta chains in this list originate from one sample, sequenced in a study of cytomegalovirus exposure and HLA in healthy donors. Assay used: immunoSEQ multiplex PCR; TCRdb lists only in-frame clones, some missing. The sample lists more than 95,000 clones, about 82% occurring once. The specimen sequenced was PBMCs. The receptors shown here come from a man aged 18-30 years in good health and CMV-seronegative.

Here the CDR3 DNA reads TGTGCCTGCGGGGAAGAAGAGACCCAGTACTTC. It translates to CACGEEETQYF. The V gene is TRBV6-5, the J gene TRBJ2-5; possible D gene TRBD2, 6 bases. This CDR3 is 11 amino acids long. V lost 11 bases and J 3 bases, leaving 10 bases between the germline ends. Germline V CDR1 and CDR2: MNHEY, SVGAGI.

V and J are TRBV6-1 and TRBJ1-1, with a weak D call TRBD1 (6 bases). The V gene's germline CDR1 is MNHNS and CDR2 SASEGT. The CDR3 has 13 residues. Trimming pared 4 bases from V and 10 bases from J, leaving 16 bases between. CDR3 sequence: CASSGISGEGAFF. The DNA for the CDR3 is TGTGCCAGCAGTGGAATTTCAGGGGAGGGAGCTTTCTTT.

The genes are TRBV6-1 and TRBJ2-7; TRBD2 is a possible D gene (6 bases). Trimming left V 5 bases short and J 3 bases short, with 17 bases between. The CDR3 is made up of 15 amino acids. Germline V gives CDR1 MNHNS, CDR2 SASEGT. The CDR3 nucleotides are TGTGCCAGCAGTTCCAGACTAGTGTATTTCTACGAGCAGTACTTC. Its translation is CASSSRLVYFYEQYF.